A selection of T cell receptor beta chains follows, all from one sample in a study of blood T cell repertoires in COVID-19. Here immunoSEQ multiplex PCR was the method, and the copy in TCRdb shows in-frame clones only, minus some. The repertoire consists of around 250,000 clones, with 85% occurring once and the leading ten covering approximately 5.1%. The sequenced sample consisted of peripheral blood. The receptors stem from a man aged 50 to 60 with active or convalescent COVID-19. Both conserved end residues are part of each CDR3. The order of the fields is J gene, D gene, V gene, clone size, CDR3 protein, CDR3 DNA. D genes are given only for firm matches. Not every row has a clone size; where given, it reads once, few, many or a size class.

>TRBJ1-2|TRBD1|TRBV7-2|.
CASSSGGYYGYTF
TGTGCCAGCAGTTCAGGGGGCTACTATGGCTACACCTTC
>TRBJ2-7|.|TRBV5-4|.
CASSLTGQLEQYF
TGTGCCAGCAGCTTGACCGGACAGCTCGAGCAGTACTTC
>TRBJ1-1|.|TRBV10-1|once
CASSEAGQHTEAFF
TGCGCCAGCAGTGAGGCTGGACAGCACACTGAAGCTTTCTTT
>TRBJ2-7|TRBD2|TRBV5-1|.
CASSIAGGAYEQYF
TGCGCCAGCAGCATAGCGGGAGGTGCGTACGAGCAGTACTTC
>TRBJ1-1|TRBD1|TRBV5-1|few
CASSLNTGGNTEAFF
TGCGCCAGCAGCTTGAATACAGGGGGAAACACTGAAGCTTTCTTT
>TRBJ1-5|.|TRBV7-4|.
CASTPGQAYQPQHF
TGTGCCAGCACCCCAGGACAAGCCTATCAGCCCCAGCATTTT
>TRBJ1-6|TRBD1|TRBV9|few
CASSLWTGGSPLHF
TGTGCCAGCAGCTTATGGACAGGAGGTTCACCCCTCCACTTT
>TRBJ2-3|.|TRBV9|once
CASSVGGLTDTQYF
TGTGCCAGCAGCGTAGGTGGCCTCACAGATACGCAGTATTTT
>TRBJ1-4|TRBD1|TRBV5-1|.
CASSLGQGMANEKLFF
TGCGCCAGCAGCTTGGGACAGGGGATGGCTAATGAAAAACTGTTTTTT
>TRBJ2-7|.|TRBV2|few
CASTEGGYEQYF
TGTGCCAGCACCGAAGGGGGCTACGAGCAGTACTTC
>TRBJ2-1|TRBD2|TRBV25-1|.
CASSEFRLAGTYNEQFF
TGTGCCAGCAGTGAATTCAGGCTAGCGGGAACCTACAATGAGCAGTTCTTC
>TRBJ2-2|TRBD2|TRBV11-2|.
CASSFTSGFANTGELFF
TGTGCCAGCAGCTTTACTAGCGGGTTCGCGAACACCGGGGAGCTGTTTTTT
>TRBJ2-7|.|TRBV7-4|once
CASSPSPGILYEQYF
TGTGCCAGCAGCCCGTCCCCAGGGATCCTCTACGAGCAGTACTTC
>TRBJ2-7|TRBD2|TRBV27|.
CASTRTGLAWYEQYF
TGTGCCAGCACCCGAACGGGACTAGCGTGGTACGAGCAGTACTTC